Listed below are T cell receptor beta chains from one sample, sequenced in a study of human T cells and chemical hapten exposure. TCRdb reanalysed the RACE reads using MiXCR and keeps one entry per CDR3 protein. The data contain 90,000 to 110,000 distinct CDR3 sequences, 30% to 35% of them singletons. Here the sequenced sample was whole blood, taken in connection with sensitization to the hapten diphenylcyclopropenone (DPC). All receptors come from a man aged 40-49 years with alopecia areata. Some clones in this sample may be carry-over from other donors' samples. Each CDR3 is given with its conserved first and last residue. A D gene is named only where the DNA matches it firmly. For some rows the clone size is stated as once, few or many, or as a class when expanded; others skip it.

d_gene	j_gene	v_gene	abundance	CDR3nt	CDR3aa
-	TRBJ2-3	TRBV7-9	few	TGTGCCAGCAGGAGGAGGGAGACAGATACGCAGTATTTT	CASRRRETDTQYF
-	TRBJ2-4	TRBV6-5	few	TGTGCCAGCATGTCATCCACAATAGCCAAAAACATTCAGTACTTC	CASMSSTIAKNIQYF
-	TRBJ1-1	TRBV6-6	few	TGTGCCAGCAGTTACTCTGCAGGGGCGAGGAACACTGAAGCTTTCTTT	CASSYSAGARNTEAFF
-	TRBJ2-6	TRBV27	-	TGTGCCAGCAGTTCCCTCATCTCTGGGGCCAACGTCCTGACTTTC	CASSSLISGANVLTF
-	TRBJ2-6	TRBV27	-	TGTGCCAGCAGTTTTCTCAGGGCAAGGGGGGCCAACGTCCTGACTTTC	CASSFLRARGANVLTF
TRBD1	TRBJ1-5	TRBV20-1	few	TGCAGTGTTGGCCGACAGGGGGGACAGCCCCAGCATTTT	CSVGRQGGQPQHF
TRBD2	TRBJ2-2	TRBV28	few	TGTGCCAGCAGCTCTTACCCGGGACTAGCGGGAGTTGGCACCGGGGAGCTGTTTTTT	CASSSYPGLAGVGTGELFF
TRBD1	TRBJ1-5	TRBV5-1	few	TGCGCCAGCAGCTTGGGGGGACAGGCTCAGCCCCAGCATTTT	CASSLGGQAQPQHF
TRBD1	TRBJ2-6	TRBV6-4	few	TGTGCCAGCAGTGGGACAGGGGGCGCTGGGGCCAACGTCCTGACTTTC	CASSGTGGAGANVLTF
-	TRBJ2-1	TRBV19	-	TGTGCCAGTAGTCCGGGAGAACCCTACAATGAGCAGTTCTTC	CASSPGEPYNEQFF
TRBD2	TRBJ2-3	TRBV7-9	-	TGTGCCAGCAGCTCCAGCGGGAGTGCAGATACGCAGTATTTT	CASSSSGSADTQYF
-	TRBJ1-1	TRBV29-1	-	TGCAGCGCTACTCGGCATTCTAACACTGAAGCTTTCTTT	CSATRHSNTEAFF
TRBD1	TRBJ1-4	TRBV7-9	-	TGTGCCAGCAGCTGGAGAGACAGGGGAGGTGAAAAACTGTTTTTT	CASSWRDRGGEKLFF
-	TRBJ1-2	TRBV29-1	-	TGCAGCATCGAGGACAGAGGCCGTCTAAGCTACGCCTTC	CSIEDRGRLSYAF
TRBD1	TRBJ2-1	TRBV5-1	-	TGCGCCAGCAGTTACACACAGGGGGCTGGCTACAATGAGCAGTTCTTC	CASSYTQGAGYNEQFF
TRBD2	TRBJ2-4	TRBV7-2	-	TGTGCCAGCAGCTCTAGCGGGAGGGGGGCCAAAAACATTCAGTACTTC	CASSSSGRGAKNIQYF